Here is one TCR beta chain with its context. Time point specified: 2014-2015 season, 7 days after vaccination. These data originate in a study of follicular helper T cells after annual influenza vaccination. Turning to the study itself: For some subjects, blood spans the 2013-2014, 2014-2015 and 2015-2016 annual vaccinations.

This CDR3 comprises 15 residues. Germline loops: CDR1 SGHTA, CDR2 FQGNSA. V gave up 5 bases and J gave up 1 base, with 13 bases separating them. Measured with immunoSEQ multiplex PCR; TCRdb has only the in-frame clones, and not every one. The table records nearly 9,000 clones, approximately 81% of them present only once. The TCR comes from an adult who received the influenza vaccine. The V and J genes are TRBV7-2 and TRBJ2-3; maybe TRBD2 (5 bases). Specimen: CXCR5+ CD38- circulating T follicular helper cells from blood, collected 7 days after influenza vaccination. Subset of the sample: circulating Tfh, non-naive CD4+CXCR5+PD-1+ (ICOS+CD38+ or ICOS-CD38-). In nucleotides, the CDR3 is TGTGCCAGCAGCCCCCCCAGCGGCGGCACAGATACGCAGTATTTT. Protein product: CASSPPSGGTDTQYF.